This T cell receptor beta chain was recovered during a study of cytomegalovirus exposure and HLA in healthy donors. Study summary: One earlier analysis, a look at around 170 million T cells, found some 110 million unique TCR beta sequences.

Healthy bone marrow donors supplied every sample. The PCR employed 60 Vbeta primers together with 13 Jbeta primers. Only in-frame clones appear in the TCRdb table, and some are missing; sequencing was by immunoSEQ multiplex PCR. The repertoire holds 150,000 to 200,000 clones, just over 75% seen once, with 3.7% in the top ten. From germline, CDR1 is SGHRS and CDR2 YFSETQ. V was clipped by 1 base and J by 4 bases; unmatched bases: 4. The CDR3 is 14 amino acids. The sequencing sample was made of PBMCs. V and J are TRBV5-1 and TRBJ1-1; 7 nucleotides line up with TRBD1. This TCR derives from a woman aged 55-75 years in good health and CMV-seropositive. The CDR3 coding sequence is TGCGCCAGCAGCTTGCCCGACAGGGCCACTGAAGCTTTCTTT. This codes for CASSLPDRATEAFF.